The rows below give T cell receptor beta chains drawn from one sample of a study of cytomegalovirus exposure and HLA in healthy donors. The repertoire was sequenced with immunoSEQ multiplex PCR; TCRdb's copy has only in-frame clones and lacks some. The sample lists 85,000 to 100,000 clones, over 65% occurring once. The sequencing sample was made of PBMCs. These receptors were taken from a man aged 55 to 70 in good health and CMV-seropositive. The CDR3 runs from the conserved cysteine through the conserved F or W. D genes are given only for firm matches. Expanded clones get a size class; other rows say once, few or many, or leave the size out.

CDR3 protein: CASSMAGQGQPQHF; CDR3 DNA: TGTGCCAGCAGCATGGCGGGACAGGGCCAGCCCCAGCATTTT; D gene: TRBD1; J gene: TRBJ1-5; V gene: TRBV5-5; clone size: .
CDR3 protein: CASSGTSETDTQYF; CDR3 DNA: TGTGCCAGCAGTGGGACTAGCGAGACAGATACGCAGTATTTT; D gene: TRBD2; J gene: TRBJ2-3; V gene: TRBV28; clone size: .
CDR3 protein: CASSLVQGIGANVLTF; CDR3 DNA: TGTGCCAGCAGCTTGGTGCAGGGGATTGGGGCCAACGTCCTGACTTTC; D gene: .; J gene: TRBJ2-6; V gene: TRBV5-4; clone size: few
CDR3 protein: CAISQGIPGQYF; CDR3 DNA: TGTGCCATCAGTCAGGGGATACCTGGGCAGTACTTC; D gene: .; J gene: TRBJ2-7; V gene: TRBV10-3; clone size: .
CDR3 protein: CASSLGSGVLTDTQYF; CDR3 DNA: TGTGCCAGCAGCTTGGGAAGCGGGGTCCTCACAGATACGCAGTATTTT; D gene: TRBD2; J gene: TRBJ2-3; V gene: TRBV7-6; clone size: once
CDR3 protein: CASSAGEHLFF; CDR3 DNA: TGTGCCAGCAGTGCCGGGGAGCATCTGTTTTTT; D gene: .; J gene: TRBJ1-4; V gene: TRBV2; clone size: .
CDR3 protein: CASSAGQGVGEQYF; CDR3 DNA: TGTGCCAGCAGCGCCGGACAGGGGGTGGGCGAGCAGTACTTC; D gene: TRBD1; J gene: TRBJ2-7; V gene: TRBV9; clone size: .
CDR3 protein: CASSWGQILARNTGELFF; CDR3 DNA: TGCGCCAGCAGCTGGGGACAGATCCTGGCGCGGAACACCGGGGAGCTGTTTTTT; D gene: TRBD1; J gene: TRBJ2-2; V gene: TRBV5-1; clone size: .
CDR3 protein: CASSARTGGNQPQHF; CDR3 DNA: TGTGCCAGCAGTGCCAGGACAGGGGGCAATCAGCCCCAGCATTTT; D gene: TRBD1; J gene: TRBJ1-5; V gene: TRBV27; clone size: .
CDR3 protein: CASSLAGLQGGVYEQYF; CDR3 DNA: TGCGCCAGCAGCTTGGCCGGATTACAGGGGGGGGTCTACGAGCAGTACTTC; D gene: .; J gene: TRBJ2-7; V gene: TRBV5-1; clone size: .
CDR3 protein: CASSLWGGGGSPLHF; CDR3 DNA: TGTGCCAGCAGTTTATGGGGGGGAGGGGGTTCACCCCTCCACTTT; D gene: .; J gene: TRBJ1-6; V gene: TRBV27; clone size: .
CDR3 protein: CASSPEVWVYTEAFF; CDR3 DNA: TGTGCCAGTAGTCCAGAGGTTTGGGTTTACACTGAAGCTTTCTTT; D gene: .; J gene: TRBJ1-1; V gene: TRBV19; clone size: .
CDR3 protein: CSALQGLTRETQYF; CDR3 DNA: TGCAGCGCCTTACAGGGGTTGACAAGAGAGACCCAGTACTTC; D gene: TRBD1; J gene: TRBJ2-5; V gene: TRBV29-1; clone size: .
CDR3 protein: CASLDRDNEKLFF; CDR3 DNA: TGCGCCAGCCTGGACAGGGATAATGAAAAACTGTTTTTT; D gene: TRBD1; J gene: TRBJ1-4; V gene: TRBV10-2; clone size: .
CDR3 protein: CASSQPGIYEQYF; CDR3 DNA: TGTGCCAGCAGCCAACCGGGAATCTACGAGCAGTACTTC; D gene: .; J gene: TRBJ2-7; V gene: TRBV14; clone size: .
CDR3 protein: CASSLATSGTDTQYF; CDR3 DNA: TGTGCCAGCAGCTTAGCGACTAGCGGCACAGATACGCAGTATTTT; D gene: TRBD2; J gene: TRBJ2-3; V gene: TRBV7-9; clone size: .
CDR3 protein: CAWSPGGDEQYF; CDR3 DNA: TGTGCCTGGAGTCCAGGCGGGGACGAGCAGTACTTC; D gene: .; J gene: TRBJ2-7; V gene: TRBV30; clone size: .
CDR3 protein: CASSWTNNEQFF; CDR3 DNA: TGCGCCAGCAGCTGGACTAACAATGAGCAGTTCTTC; D gene: .; J gene: TRBJ2-1; V gene: TRBV5-1; clone size: .
CDR3 protein: CASSAPYEQYF; CDR3 DNA: TGTGCCAGCAGTGCGCCCTACGAGCAGTACTTC; D gene: .; J gene: TRBJ2-7; V gene: TRBV28; clone size: .
CDR3 protein: CASSDSTGGGTDTQYF; CDR3 DNA: TGTGCCAGCAGTGACTCTACAGGGGGAGGGACAGATACGCAGTATTTT; D gene: .; J gene: TRBJ2-3; V gene: TRBV6-4; clone size: .
CDR3 protein: CASSQGLAGSYEQYF; CDR3 DNA: TGCGCCAGCAGCCAAGGACTAGCGGGCTCCTACGAGCAGTACTTC; D gene: TRBD2; J gene: TRBJ2-7; V gene: TRBV4-1; clone size: few
CDR3 protein: CASSLVADSSNQPQHF; CDR3 DNA: TGTGCCAGCAGCTTAGTTGCCGACAGTAGCAATCAGCCCCAGCATTTT; D gene: .; J gene: TRBJ1-5; V gene: TRBV7-8; clone size: .
CDR3 protein: CATSREGGHEQFF; CDR3 DNA: TGTGCCACCAGCAGAGAGGGGGGGCATGAGCAGTTCTTC; D gene: .; J gene: TRBJ2-1; V gene: TRBV15; clone size: .
CDR3 protein: CASSGQGADTQYF; CDR3 DNA: TGCGCCAGCAGCGGACAGGGGGCAGATACGCAGTATTTT; D gene: TRBD1; J gene: TRBJ2-3; V gene: TRBV10-1; clone size: .
CDR3 protein: CASSPRPHGASYGYTF; CDR3 DNA: TGCGCCAGCAGTCCCCGCCCACATGGGGCAAGCTATGGCTACACCTTC; D gene: .; J gene: TRBJ1-2; V gene: TRBV23-1; clone size: once
CDR3 protein: CASSYSIVRDTQYF; CDR3 DNA: TGTGCCAGCAGTTACTCGATTGTGCGAGATACGCAGTATTTT; D gene: .; J gene: TRBJ2-3; V gene: TRBV6-5; clone size: .
CDR3 protein: CASSQEAGGPFGELFF; CDR3 DNA: TGTGCCAGCAGCCAAGAGGCGGGGGGGCCCTTCGGGGAGCTGTTTTTT; D gene: TRBD2; J gene: TRBJ2-2; V gene: TRBV4-2; clone size: .
CDR3 protein: CATQQFLNTGELFF; CDR3 DNA: TGCGCCACCCAACAGTTTCTTAACACCGGGGAGCTGTTTTTT; D gene: .; J gene: TRBJ2-2; V gene: TRBV10-1; clone size: .
CDR3 protein: CAARGGRGNEQFF; CDR3 DNA: TGTGCCGCCCGGGGAGGGCGGGGGAATGAGCAGTTCTTC; D gene: TRBD2; J gene: TRBJ2-1; V gene: TRBV30; clone size: .
CDR3 protein: CASSASRITEAFF; CDR3 DNA: TGTGCCAGCAGTGCGTCCAGGATTACTGAAGCTTTCTTT; D gene: .; J gene: TRBJ1-1; V gene: TRBV2; clone size: .